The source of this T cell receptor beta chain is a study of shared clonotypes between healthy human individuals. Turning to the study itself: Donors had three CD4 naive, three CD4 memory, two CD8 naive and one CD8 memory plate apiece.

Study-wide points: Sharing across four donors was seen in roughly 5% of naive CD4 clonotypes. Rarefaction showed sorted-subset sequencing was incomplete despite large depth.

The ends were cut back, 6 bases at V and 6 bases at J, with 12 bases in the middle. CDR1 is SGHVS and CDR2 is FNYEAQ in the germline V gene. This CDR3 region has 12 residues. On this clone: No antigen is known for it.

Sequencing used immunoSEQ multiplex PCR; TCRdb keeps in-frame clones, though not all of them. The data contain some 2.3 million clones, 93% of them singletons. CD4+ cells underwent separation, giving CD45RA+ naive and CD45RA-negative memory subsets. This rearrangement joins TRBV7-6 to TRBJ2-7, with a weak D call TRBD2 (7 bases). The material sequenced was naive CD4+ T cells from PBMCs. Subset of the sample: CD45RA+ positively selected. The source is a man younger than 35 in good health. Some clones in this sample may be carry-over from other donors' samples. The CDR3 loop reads CASSPGGREQYF. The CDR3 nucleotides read TGTGCCAGCAGTCCCGGGGGGCGCGAGCAGTACTTC.